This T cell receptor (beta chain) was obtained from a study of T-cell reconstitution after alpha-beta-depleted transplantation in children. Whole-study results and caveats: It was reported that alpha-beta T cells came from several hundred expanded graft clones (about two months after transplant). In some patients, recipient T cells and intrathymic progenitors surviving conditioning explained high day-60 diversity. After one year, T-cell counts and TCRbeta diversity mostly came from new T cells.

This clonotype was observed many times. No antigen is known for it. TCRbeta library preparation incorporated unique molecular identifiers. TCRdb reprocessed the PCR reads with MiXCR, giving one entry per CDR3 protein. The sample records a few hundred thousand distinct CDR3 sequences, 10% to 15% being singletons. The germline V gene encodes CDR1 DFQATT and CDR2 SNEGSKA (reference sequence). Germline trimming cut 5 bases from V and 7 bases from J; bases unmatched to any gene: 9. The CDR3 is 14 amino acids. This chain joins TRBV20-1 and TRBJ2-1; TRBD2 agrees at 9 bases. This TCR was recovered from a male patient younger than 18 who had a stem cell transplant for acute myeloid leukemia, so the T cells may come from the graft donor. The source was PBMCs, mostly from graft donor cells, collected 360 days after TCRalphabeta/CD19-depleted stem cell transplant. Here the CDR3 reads CSAFGISGRNEQFF. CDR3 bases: TGCAGTGCTTTTGGAATTAGCGGGAGAAATGAGCAGTTCTTC.